The clone carrying this T cell receptor beta chain was counted at least ten times. The sample originates from a study of regulatory T cells in long-lasting Graves disease. In building TCR beta libraries, iRepertoire HTBI primers were used together with Arm-PCR of CDR3 regions. TCRdb processed the multiplex PCR reads anew with MiXCR; each CDR3 protein has one entry. The repertoire holds 350,000 to 500,000 distinct CDR3 sequences, less than 20% seen once, with around a quarter in the top ten. Germline values: CDR1 MNHEY, CDR2 SVGEGT. V lost 6 bases to trimming and J lost 5 bases, with 10 bases between them. This CDR3 spans 12 amino acids. Time point specified: newly diagnosed GD, antithyroid drugs for less than 3 months. The TCR library was prepared using RNA isolated from PBMCs. The sample also formed part of further work on T cells in Graves' hyperthyroidism and ophthalmopathy.

Sequenced here: peripheral blood mononuclear cells (PBMCs), sampled at new diagnosis, from a patient treated with antithyroid drugs. This receptor was obtained from a woman younger than 30 with Graves disease. The gene calls are TRBV6-2 or TRBV6-3 and TRBJ2-5; TRBD1 might be the D (5 bases). CDR3 DNA: TGTGCCAGCAGCCAGGGTGTCGAGACCCAGTACTTC. This sequence encodes CASSQGVETQYF.